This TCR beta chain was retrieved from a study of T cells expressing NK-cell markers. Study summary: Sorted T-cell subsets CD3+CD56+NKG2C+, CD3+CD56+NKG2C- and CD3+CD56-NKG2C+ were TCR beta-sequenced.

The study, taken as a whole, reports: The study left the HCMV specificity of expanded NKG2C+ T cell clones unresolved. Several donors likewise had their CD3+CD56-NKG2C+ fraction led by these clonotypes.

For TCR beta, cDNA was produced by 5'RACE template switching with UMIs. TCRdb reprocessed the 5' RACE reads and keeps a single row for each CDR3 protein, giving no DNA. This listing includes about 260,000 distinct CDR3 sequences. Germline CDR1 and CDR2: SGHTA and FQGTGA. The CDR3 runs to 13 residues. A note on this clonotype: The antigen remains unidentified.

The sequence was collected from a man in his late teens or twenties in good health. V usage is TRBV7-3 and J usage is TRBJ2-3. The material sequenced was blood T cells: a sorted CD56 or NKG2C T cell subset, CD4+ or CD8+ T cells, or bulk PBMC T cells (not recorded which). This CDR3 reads CASSPAWGNTQYF.